A single T cell receptor (beta chain) is shown here with its context. What it binds is not known. The germline V gene encodes CDR1 MDHEN and CDR2 SYDVKM. The CDR3 is made up of 15 amino acids. V lost 6 bases and J lost 2; bases outside the gene matches: 4. Amplification used 60 Vbeta primers and 13 Jbeta primers. The assay was immunoSEQ multiplex PCR, and TCRdb's table has in-frame clones only and misses some. The data contain some 150,000 clones, roughly 79% of them seen just once; the ten biggest clones take up less than 8%. This sample stems from a study of cytomegalovirus exposure and HLA in healthy donors. The overall study: A previous analysis identified approximately 110 million unique TCR beta sequences derived from around 200 million T cells. Study-wide results and limits: An analysis that was carried out later associated 15,000 to 20,000 TCR beta sequences with HLA alleles at 0.05 false discovery rate.

Source material: PBMCs. This clonotype originated in a woman between 40 and 50 years old in good health and CMV-seropositive. The genes are TRBV28 and TRBJ1-5; 10 positions match TRBD1. CDR3 sequence reads: CASRTGGNGNQPQHF. In DNA, the CDR3 is TGTGCCAGCAGGACAGGGGGCAATGGCAATCAGCCCCAGCATTTT.